A selection of T cell receptor beta chains follows, all from one sample in a study of tumor-infiltrating lymphocytes in primary liver carcinoma. From the multiplex PCR reads, TCRdb called clonotypes with MiXCR, one entry per CDR3 protein. The top ten clones hold about 39% of a sample with 20,000 to 25,000 distinct CDR3 sequences, 60% to 80% of them seen once. What was sequenced was liver tumor tissue from sampling region 1. The receptors were gathered from a woman in her thirties with primary liver carcinoma and hepatitis B virus infection. CDR3s include the opening cysteine and the closing phenylalanine or tryptophan. D genes are given only for firm matches. Expanded clones get a size class; other rows say once, few or many, or leave the size out.

cdr3_nt	cdr3_aa	d_call	cdr3_length	clone_size	v_call	j_call
TGCAGTGCTAGAGATGGGGGCCAGAAGAATTCACCCCTCCACTTT	CSARDGGQKNSPLHF	-	15	many	TRBV20-1	TRBJ1-6
TGCAGTGTCGAGACAGGTAGCACTGAAGCTATCTTT	CSVETGSTEAIF	-	12	-	TRBV29-1	TRBJ1-1
TGTACCATCAGTGAGTCGGCTACCTGGCAGGAGACCCAGTACTTC	CTISESATWQETQYF	-	15	-	TRBV10-3	TRBJ2-5
TGTGCCGGCAGTCGACTAGCGGGGGGGTTGTATGAGCAGTTCTTC	CAGSRLAGGLYEQFF	TRBD2	15	-	TRBV11-3	TRBJ2-1
TGTGCGAGCAGAGTCGGGCTCGTACAGTCCCATCAACCCCAGCAGTTT	CASRVGLVQSHQPQQF	-	16	-	TRBV5-5	TRBJ1-5
TGTGTCAGCAGCACCTCTCTAACGGGAGGATACAATGATCAGTTCTTC	CVSSTSLTGGYNDQFF	TRBD2	16	-	TRBV11-2	TRBJ2-1
TGTGCCAGCAGTAACCCGGCGGCTAGCAGGAGTCTGACAGATATGCAGTATTTT	CASSNPAASRSLTDMQYF	-	18	-	TRBV5-4	TRBJ2-3
TGTGCCAACAGCTTCGGGCAGGGGAACATTGAAGCTTTCTTT	CANSFGQGNIEAFF	-	14	few	TRBV7-9	TRBJ1-1
TGTGCCAGCAGACACCCCTCGGGACGCCAAGATACGCAGTATTTT	CASRHPSGRQDTQYF	-	15	-	TRBV28	TRBJ2-3
TGCACCAGCAGCCTGAAGAGGAGGCTAGAGACCCAGTACTTC	CTSSLKRRLETQYF	-	14	-	TRBV4-3	TRBJ2-5
TGTGCCAGCAGATCCGGGACAGGGGAGGTTATTGAGCAGTTCTTC	CASRSGTGEVIEQFF	TRBD1	15	-	TRBV28	TRBJ2-1
TGTGTCGGCAGTGTTGACAGGGGGTACACTGAAACTTTCTTT	CVGSVDRGYTETFF	TRBD1	14	-	TRBV6-1	TRBJ1-1
TGTGCCATCAGTGAGTCGGCTACCGGACAAAAAACCCAGTACTTC	CAISESATGQKTQYF	-	15	-	TRBV10-3	TRBJ2-5
TGTGCCAGCAGCTTCGGCACGGATAATGAGCAGTTCTTC	CASSFGTDNEQFF	-	13	-	TRBV11-1	TRBJ2-1
TGTGCCACCAGTGATTCCTCAGGGGTATGGACCCAGTACTTC	CATSDSSGVWTQYF	-	14	many	TRBV24-1	TRBJ2-5
TGTGCTAGCAGCGACTCCTTCTGCAAGCAGTACTTC	CASSDSFCKQYF	-	12	-	TRBV28	TRBJ2-7
TGTGCTAGCACTAAGGGAGGGGGTGGAGGCTACACCTTC	CASTKGGGGGYTF	-	13	-	TRBV11-2	TRBJ1-2